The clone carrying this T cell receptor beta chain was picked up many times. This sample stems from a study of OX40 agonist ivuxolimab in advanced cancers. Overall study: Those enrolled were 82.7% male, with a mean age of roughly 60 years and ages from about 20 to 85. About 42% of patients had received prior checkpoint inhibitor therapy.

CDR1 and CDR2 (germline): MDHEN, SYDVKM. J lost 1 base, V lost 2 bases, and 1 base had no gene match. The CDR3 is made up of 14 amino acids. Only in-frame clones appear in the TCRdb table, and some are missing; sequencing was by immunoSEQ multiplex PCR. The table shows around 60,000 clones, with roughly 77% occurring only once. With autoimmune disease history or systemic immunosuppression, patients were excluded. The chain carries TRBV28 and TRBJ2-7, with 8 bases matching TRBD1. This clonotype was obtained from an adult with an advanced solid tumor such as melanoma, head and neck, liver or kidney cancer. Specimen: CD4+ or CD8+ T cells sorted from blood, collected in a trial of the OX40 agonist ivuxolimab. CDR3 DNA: TGTGCCAGCAGTTTAACAGGGGGGTCCTACGAGCAGTACTTC. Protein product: CASSLTGGSYEQYF.